Presented here are 27 T cell receptor beta chains from one specimen sequenced in a study of shared T cell receptors in the human thymus listed by TCRdb under 2021. The protocol used for the library was the immunoSEQ multiplex PCR assay. In TCRdb, the immuneACCESS table is reduced to in-frame sequences with V and J assigned. These tables do not hold every clone; where another copy was compared, an unresolved V gene accounts for under half, and the others remain unexplained. The sample table lists hundreds of thousands of clones, 70% to 90% of them with a count of one. Jointly, the top ten make up approximately 0.01% of the sample. These data were likewise used in another study, on human thymus T cells.

Sequenced input: thymocytes. These receptors all come from a boy in the first two years of life with a congenital heart defect. Donor details come from another sample of the same person, matched by shared clones.

The rearrangement joins TRBV4-1 to TRBJ2-1; 14 bases agree with TRBD2. The germline V gene encodes CDR1 MGHRA and CDR2 YSYEKL. There are 16 residues in the CDR3. J lost 5 bases, V lost 4 bases, and 4 bases had no gene match. The CDR3 region is CASSRRLAGGHNEQFF. The CDR3 region has the DNA TGCGCCAGCAGCCGTCGACTAGCGGGAGGGCACAATGAGCAGTTCTTC.

The chain employs TRBV6-1 and TRBJ2-2, with D perhaps matching TRBD1 (6 bases). The CDR3 runs 12 residues. With 8 bases removed from V and 6 bases from J, the gap between germline ends came to 10 bases. Germline values: CDR1 MNHNS, CDR2 SASEGT. The CDR3 nucleotides read TGTGCCAGCGGGAAGGGGGCCGGGGAGCTGTTTTTT. Its translation is CASGKGAGELFF.

This CDR3 reads CASTLGTSGRWGEQFF. In DNA, the CDR3 is TGTGCCAGCACCCTCGGGACTAGCGGGAGGTGGGGTGAGCAGTTCTTC. The gene calls are TRBV14 and TRBJ2-1; 15 nucleotides match TRBD2. J was trimmed by 9 bases and V by 7 bases; bases with no gene match: 10. The CDR3 consists of 16 residues. Germline-derived CDR1 and CDR2 are SGHDN and FVKESK. Using reference TRBV14 and TRBJ2-1 for the parts outside the CDR3, the full variable domain is EAGVTQFPSHSVIEKGQTVTLRCDPISGHDNLYWYRRVMGKEIKFLLHFVKESKQDESGMPNNRFLAERTGGTYSTLKVQPAELEDSGVYFCASTLGTSGRWGEQFFGPGTRLTVL.

This clone appeared once. The rearrangement uses TRBV4-3 and TRBJ2-1, with 11 bases fitting TRBD2. The junction had 8 bases not matched to a gene; V was cut back by 0 bases and J by 7 bases. Germline assignment: CDR1 LGHNA and CDR2 YSLEER. The CDR3 is 17 residues long. CDR3 DNA: TGCGCCAGCAGCCAAGAGGGTAGCGGGAGGGCCAATAATGAGCAGTTCTTC. This gives the protein CASSQEGSGRANNEQFF.

This sequence joins TRBV28 and TRBJ2-7; D is possibly TRBD2 (7 bases). The V gene lost 5 bases and the J gene lost 4 bases, with 18 bases spanning the gap. Germline CDR1 MDHEN, CDR2 SYDVKM. The CDR3 runs to 15 residues. The CDR3 DNA reads TGTGCCAGCAGTACCCGGGACGGGGGGCTGTACGAGCAGTACTTC. Its translation: CASSTRDGGLYEQYF.

This chain connects TRBV4-1 to TRBJ1-1; TRBD1 is a possible D gene (5 bases). The V gene's germline CDR1 is MGHRA and CDR2 YSYEKL. The V gene lost 0 bases and the J gene lost 7 bases, with 15 bases spanning the gap. This CDR3 region has 15 residues. CDR3 residues: CASSQDGAGGDEAFF. CDR3 in DNA: TGCGCCAGCAGCCAAGACGGGGCGGGGGGTGATGAAGCTTTCTTT.

The chain links TRBV21-1 to TRBJ1-2. TRBV21-1 is a recognized pseudogene. The CDR3 has 14 amino acids. CDR3 sequence reads: CASSKGRGVRGYTF. The CDR3 DNA reads as TGTGCCAGCAGCAAAGGGCGGGGCGTGCGGGGCTACACCTTC.

The V gene is TRBV30, the J gene TRBJ2-3; unclear D gene. Trimming removed 0 bases at V and 4 bases at J, with 17 bases between. Germline CDR1 and CDR2: GTSNPN and SVGIG (reference sequence). This CDR3 is 16 amino acids long. DNA of the CDR3: TGTGCCTGGAGTGTACCGCGGTCTAGTCCGGCAGATACGCAGTATTTT. Amino acid sequence: CAWSVPRSSPADTQYF.

The chain combines TRBV4-3 with TRBJ2-1, with TRBD2 identical over 10 bases. V dropped 3 bases and J dropped 4; count of bases not matched to a gene: 12. Per germline, CDR1 LGHNA and CDR2 YSLEER. The CDR3 contains 18 residues. CDR3 coding DNA: TGCGCCAGCAGCCAGGGTGACTTTCCTAGCGGGAGATACAATGAGCAGTTCTTC. Translation: CASSQGDFPSGRYNEQFF.

The V and J genes are TRBV5-6 and TRBJ1-5, with D hard to call. Germline V lookup: CDR1 SGHDT, CDR2 YYEEEE. This CDR3 is 19 amino acids long. With 0 bases removed from V and 0 bases from J, the gap between germline ends came to 19 bases. CDR3 sequence: CASSLGTVRNPNSNQPQHF. The CDR3 nucleotides are TGTGCCAGCAGCTTGGGGACTGTCCGAAACCCGAATAGCAATCAGCCCCAGCATTTT.

The DNA for the CDR3 is TGCGCCAGCAGGCGCGGGAGACCGGGGTCGACCCAGTACTTC. Translated: CASRRGRPGSTQYF. V usage is TRBV10-2 and J usage is TRBJ2-5, with TRBD2 matching 7 bases. The CDR3 runs 14 residues. V lost 6 bases and J lost 7; bases outside the gene matches: 11. Germline V gene lookup returns CDR1 WSHSY and CDR2 SAAADI.

Worth noting for this clone: One end of the junction is discordant with germline, which a read error may explain. This chain joins TRBV10-2 and TRBJ2-7; D may be TRBD2 (5 bases). This CDR3 contains 13 residues. CDR1 and CDR2 (germline): WSHSY, SAAADI. The CDR3 DNA is TGCGCCAGCAGAGGCCTAGCCTCCCACGAGCAGTACTTC. Protein sequence: CASRGLASHEQYF.

The chain has TRBV27 and TRBJ1-2, with D possibly TRBD1 on 5 matching bases. The V end lost 5 bases, the J end lost 2 bases, and 12 bases lay between the germline ends. The CDR3 runs 14 residues. The germline V gene encodes CDR1 MNHEY and CDR2 SMNVEV (reference sequence). The chain's CDR3 is CASSPGGGNYGYTF. CDR3 coding DNA: TGTGCCAGCAGTCCGGGTGGGGGGAACTATGGCTACACCTTC.

Only one count was recorded for this clone. This chain connects TRBV25-1 to TRBJ2-7; perhaps TRBD2 as D (7 bases). The CDR3 spans 14 residues. The germline V gene encodes CDR1 MGHDK and CDR2 SYGVNS. Trimming took off 4 bases at V and 5 bases at J, with 15 bases between the two ends. CDR3 bases: TGTGCCAGCAGTGTCCAAAGGGGGGGCGACGAGCAGTACTTC. It is translated as CASSVQRGGDEQYF.

The chain links TRBV11-2 to TRBJ2-3; TRBD2 aligns across 10 bases. In germline, CDR1 is SGHAT, CDR2 FQNNGV. The CDR3 length is 19 residues. The ends lost 2 bases at V and 0 bases at J; junction bases unmatched: 11. For the CDR3, the DNA is TGTGCCAGCAGCTTAAAGCGGGAGGGTACCCTGCCTAGCACAGATACGCAGTATTTT. Protein product: CASSLKREGTLPSTDTQYF. Combining the CDR3 with reference TRBV11-2 and TRBJ2-3 gives the whole variable domain EAGVAQSPRYKIIEKRQSVAFWCNPISGHATLYWYQQILGQGPKLLIQFQNNGVVDDSQLPKDRFSAERLKGVDSTLKIQPAKLEDSAVYLCASSLKREGTLPSTDTQYFGPGTRLTVL.

The chain is built from TRBV4-2 and TRBJ2-3; TRBD2 agrees at 7 bases. The germline V gene encodes CDR1 LGHNA and CDR2 YNFKEQ. The ends lost 0 bases at V and 4 bases at J; junction bases unmatched: 7. CDR3 length equals 16 residues. CDR3 loop: CASSQDYAGVADTQYF. The CDR3 nucleotides are TGTGCCAGCAGCCAAGATTATGCGGGAGTTGCAGATACGCAGTATTTT.

Notes on this clone: Other DNA sequences in the same sample also yield this CDR3. Here the CDR3 reads CASSLQETQYF. In DNA, the CDR3 is TGTGCCAGCAGCTTGCAAGAGACCCAGTACTTC. The chain carries TRBV28 and TRBJ2-5; no clear D. Germline CDR1 is MDHEN and CDR2 is SYDVKM. The CDR3 spans 11 residues. The V gene lost 6 bases and the J gene lost 2 bases, with 4 bases spanning the gap. The full variable domain, completed using reference TRBV28 and TRBJ2-5, is DVKVTQSSRYLVKRTGEKVFLECVQDMDHENMFWYRQDPGLGLRLIYFSYDVKMKEKGDIPEGYSVSREKKERFSLILESASTNQTSMYLCASSLQETQYFGPGTRLLVL.

The genes are TRBV15 and TRBJ2-7; D might be TRBD1 (5 bases). Trimming removed 0 bases at V and 7 bases at J, with 13 bases between. The CDR3 runs 14 residues. CDR1 is LNHNV, CDR2 YYDKDF, per germline (reference sequence). CDR3 DNA sequence: TGTGCCACCAGCAGAGACAGGGCCCCTACAGAGCAGTACTTC. This encodes CATSRDRAPTEQYF.

The CDR3 DNA reads as TGTGCCTGGAGGACGGGGAGGGATGGGCCCCTTACAGTTGGCCATGAGCAGTTCTTC. Protein sequence: CAWRTGRDGPLTVGHEQFF. The gene calls are TRBV30 and TRBJ2-1; 7 bases fit TRBD2. The germline V gene encodes CDR1 GTSNPN and CDR2 SVGIG (reference sequence). CDR3 length: 19 residues. V lost 3 bases and J lost 8; bases outside the gene matches: 25.

This clone appeared once. The CDR3 sequence: CASSSPRDRGNQPQHF. The CDR3 DNA follows: TGTGCCAGCAGCTCACCTAGGGACAGGGGAAATCAGCCCCAGCATTTT. The rearrangement links TRBV11-3 to TRBJ1-5, with 10 bases that match TRBD1. From germline, CDR1 is SGHNT and CDR2 YENEEA. This CDR3 comprises 16 residues. The J segment lost 4 bases and the V segment lost 4 bases, leaving 7 bases of the junction unmatched.

The gene calls are TRBV11-2 and TRBJ2-2; weak D call: TRBD1 (6 bases). This CDR3 region has 14 residues. The germline V gene encodes CDR1 SGHAT and CDR2 FQNNGV. The V end lost 5 bases, the J end lost 1 base, and 8 bases lay between the germline ends. CDR3 sequence reads: CASSRDKNTGELFF. The CDR3, as DNA: TGTGCCAGCAGCCGGGACAAGAACACCGGGGAGCTGTTTTTT.

The genes are TRBV29-1 and TRBJ2-1; 8 bases line up with TRBD1. Germline-derived CDR1 and CDR2 are SQVTM and ANQGSEA. The J segment lost 2 bases and the V segment lost 5 bases, leaving 8 bases of the junction unmatched. The CDR3 length is 15 residues. Here the CDR3 reads CSVTLDRGPYNEQFF. The CDR3 DNA sequence: TGCAGCGTTACCCTCGACAGGGGCCCCTACAATGAGCAGTTCTTC.

The chain recombines TRBV27 with TRBJ2-1; 13 bases are shared with TRBD2. This CDR3 contains 15 residues. Per the germline V gene, CDR1 is MNHEY and CDR2 is SMNVEV (reference sequence). The V gene end was trimmed by 2 bases and the J gene end by 9 bases; junction bases not matched to a gene: 4. The DNA of the CDR3 is TGTGCCAGCAGTTTAGACGGACTAGCGGGAGTTGAGCAGTTCTTC. As protein: CASSLDGLAGVEQFF.

The J gene is TRBJ2-4, the V gene TRBV7-2, with D possibly being TRBD2 (6 bases). With 7 bases removed from V and 8 bases from J, the gap between germline ends came to 15 bases. Germline V lookup: CDR1 SGHTA, CDR2 FQGNSA. The CDR3 sequence is 13 residues long. CDR3 residues: CASNRKEGDIQYF. DNA for the CDR3: TGTGCCAGCAACCGGAAGGAGGGTGACATTCAGTACTTC.

The chain joins TRBV5-4 to TRBJ2-5; possibly TRBD2 for D (7 bases). Germline CDR1 and CDR2: SGHNT and YYREEE (reference sequence). Trimming cost V 0 bases and J 5 bases, with 20 bases left between them. The length of the CDR3 is 17 residues. The CDR3 DNA reads as TGTGCCAGCAGCTTGGAAGGTCGGCGGGAGAGGGGGGAGACCCAGTACTTC. Protein: CASSLEGRRERGETQYF.

The V call is TRBV6-1, the J call TRBJ2-3; no reliable D call. V shed 10 bases and J shed 5 bases, with 7 bases lying between them. The CDR3 is made up of 10 amino acids. The V gene's germline CDR1 is MNHNS and CDR2 SASEGT. The CDR3 protein is CATAGDTQYF. Written as DNA, the CDR3 is TGTGCCACCGCAGGAGATACGCAGTATTTT.

This clone was observed a handful of times. This sequence joins TRBV19 and TRBJ2-7, with D tentatively TRBD1 (5 bases). The CDR3 runs 17 residues. Germline CDR1 is LNHDA and CDR2 is SQIVND (reference sequence). V lost 3 bases and J lost 0, with 18 bases in between. The CDR3 loop reads CASSIAPGRVSSYEQYF. CDR3 coding DNA: TGTGCCAGTAGTATTGCCCCCGGCAGGGTCAGCTCCTACGAGCAGTACTTC. Supplemented by reference TRBV19 and TRBJ2-7, the full variable domain reads DGGITQSPKYLFRKEGQNVTLSCEQNLNHDAMYWYRQDPGQGLRLIYYSQIVNDFQKGDIAEGYSVSREKKESFPLTVTSAQKNPTAFYLCASSIAPGRVSSYEQYFGPGTRLTVT.